The present T cell receptor (beta chain) was sequenced within a study of blood T cells in healthy people across ages. A J-beta primer mix and a sample-barcoded 5' primer were used in a second PCR of about 7 to 11 cycles. TCRdb used MiXCR to reprocess the 5' RACE reads, holding one entry per CDR3 protein. The table includes some 1.6 million distinct CDR3 sequences, approximately 32% detected once. CDR3 length: 16 amino acids. Deletions cut 7 bases from V and 15 bases from J, with 28 bases between. Germline assignment: CDR1 SNHLY and CDR2 FYNNEI. Findings and limits, study-wide: The unsorted PBMCs prevented any conclusive comparison of naive versus antigen-experienced cells. When one million T cells were used, diversity estimates were thought to be underestimates. In long-lived donors, naive CD4+ cell counts and diversity exceeded those of aged donors.

Comment on this clonotype: Its target is unknown.

Samples each yielded at least 6 micrograms of total RNA. The sequence was collected from a woman aged 25 to 39 in good health. V is TRBV2 and J is TRBJ2-6; either TRBD1 or TRBD2 may supply D (5 bases each). Source material: blood. The CDR3 coding sequence is TGTGCCAGCAATATCCAGGTGACGGGGCCCACCGAGGGCCTGACTTTC. The encoded protein is CASNIQVTGPTEGLTF.